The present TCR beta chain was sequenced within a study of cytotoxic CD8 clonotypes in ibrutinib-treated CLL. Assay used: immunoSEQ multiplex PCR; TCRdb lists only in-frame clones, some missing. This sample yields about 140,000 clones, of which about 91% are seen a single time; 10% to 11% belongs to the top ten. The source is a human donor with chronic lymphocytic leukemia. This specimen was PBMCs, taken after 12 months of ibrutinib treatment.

CDR3 DNA: TGTGCTAGTGGTGGTCAAGGGAACACCATATATTTT. Amino acid sequence: CASGGQGNTIYF. V is TRBV12-5 and J is TRBJ1-3; D not certain. Germline V gene lookup returns CDR1 LGHNT and CDR2 FRNRAP. V was shortened by 5 bases and J by 7 bases, with 9 bases between the two germline ends. The CDR3 contains 12 residues. The full variable domain, its missing parts supplied by reference TRBV12-5 and TRBJ1-3, is DARVTQTPRHKVTEMGQEVTMRCQPILGHNTVFWYRQTMMQGLELLAYFRNRAPLDDSGMPKDRFSAEMPDATLATLKIQPSEPRDSAVYFCASGGQGNTIYFGEGSWLTVV.